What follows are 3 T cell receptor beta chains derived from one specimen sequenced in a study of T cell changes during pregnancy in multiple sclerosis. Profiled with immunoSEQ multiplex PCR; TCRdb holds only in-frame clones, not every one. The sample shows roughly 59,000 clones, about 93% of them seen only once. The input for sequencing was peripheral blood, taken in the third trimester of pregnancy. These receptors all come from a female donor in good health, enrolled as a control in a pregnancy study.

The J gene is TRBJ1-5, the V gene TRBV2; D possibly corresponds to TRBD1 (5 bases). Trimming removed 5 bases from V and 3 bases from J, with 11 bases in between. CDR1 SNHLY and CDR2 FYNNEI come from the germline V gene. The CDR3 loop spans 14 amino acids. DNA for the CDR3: TGTGCCAGCAGTATAATACAGGTCAATCAGCCCCAGCATTTT. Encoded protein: CASSIIQVNQPQHF. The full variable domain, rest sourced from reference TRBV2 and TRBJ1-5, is EPEVTQTPSHQVTQMGQEVILRCVPISNHLYFYWYRQILGQKVEFLVSFYNNEISEKSEIFDDQFSVERPDGSNFTLKIRSTKLEDSAMYFCASSIIQVNQPQHFGDGTRLSIL.

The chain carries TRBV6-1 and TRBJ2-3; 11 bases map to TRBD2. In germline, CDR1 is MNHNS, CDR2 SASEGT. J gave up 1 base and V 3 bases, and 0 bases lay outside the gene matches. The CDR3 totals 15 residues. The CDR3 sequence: CASSETSGGTDTQYF. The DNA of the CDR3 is TGTGCCAGCAGTGAGACTAGCGGGGGCACAGATACGCAGTATTTT.

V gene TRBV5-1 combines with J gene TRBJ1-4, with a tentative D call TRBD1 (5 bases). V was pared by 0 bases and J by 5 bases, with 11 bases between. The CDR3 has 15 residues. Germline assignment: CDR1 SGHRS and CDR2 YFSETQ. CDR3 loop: CASSLGGGGNEKLFF. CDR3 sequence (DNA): TGCGCCAGCAGCTTGGGGGGGGGTGGAAATGAAAAACTGTTTTTT.